Presented here are 6 T cell receptor beta chains from one specimen sequenced in a study of blood T cells in healthy people across ages. For the second PCR, which ran for about 7 to 11 cycles, a sample-barcoded 5' primer and a J-beta primer mix were used. TCRdb analysed the 5' RACE reads with MiXCR anew, one entry per CDR3 protein. In the table there are hundreds of thousands of distinct CDR3 sequences, approximately 50% of which are singletons. Material for sequencing was blood. The origin of the receptors is a woman aged 55-69 years in good health.

As regards this clonotype: An end of the junction does not agree with germline; a read error may underlie this. The chain carries TRBV20-1 and TRBJ2-1; D perhaps matches TRBD2 (6 bases). The germline V gene has CDR1 DFQATT and CDR2 SNEGSKA (reference sequence). There are 16 residues in the CDR3. CDR3 residues: CGARGARENIYNEQFF. In DNA form, the CDR3 reads TGCGGTGCTAGAGGCGCCCGGGAGAATATCTACAACGAGCAGTTCTTC.

This chain connects TRBV18 to TRBJ1-6, with D maybe TRBD1 (5 bases). V lost 1 base to trimming and J lost 7 bases, with 11 bases between them. This CDR3 region has 15 residues. CDR1 and CDR2 from the germline V gene are KGHSH and LQKENI. The CDR3 nucleotides read TGTGCCAGCTCACCACTCCAGGGAAACAATTCACCCCTCCACTTT. It codes for CASSPLQGNNSPLHF. Filled out from reference TRBV18 and TRBJ1-6, the complete variable domain reads NAGVMQNPRHLVRRRGQEARLRCSPMKGHSHVYWYRQLPEEGLKFMVYLQKENIIDESGMPKERFSAEFPKEGPSILRIQQVVRGDSAAYFCASSPLQGNNSPLHFGNGTRLTVT.

The V and J genes are TRBV28 and TRBJ2-5, with 10 bases matching TRBD1. The tail of the sequence fits TRBJ2-7 better, so the J call may be wrong. Germline lookup yields CDR1 MDHEN and CDR2 SYDVKM. The CDR3 sequence is 15 residues long. The CDR3 here is CASSNTGTGAYEQYF. The CDR3 region has the DNA TGTGCCAGCAGTAACACCGGGACAGGGGCCTACGAGCAGTACTTC.

Concerning this clonotype: At one boundary the junction diverges from the germline segment, which might be a read error. The chain is built from TRBV20-1 and TRBJ2-7; no reliable D call. The CDR3 contains 13 residues. Germline CDR1 is DFQATT and CDR2 is SNEGSKA (reference sequence). CDR3 sequence reads: CGARDGPTYEQYF. CDR3 nucleotides: TGCGGTGCTAGAGATGGTCCCACCTACGAGCAGTACTTC.

This clonotype was seen once. This rearrangement joins TRBV4-3 to TRBJ2-3; D is unresolved. Germline lookup yields CDR1 LGHNA and CDR2 YSLEER. Deletions cut 1 base from V and 3 bases from J, with 8 bases between. This CDR3 is built from 14 residues. This chain's CDR3 is CASSQAAMTDTQYF. The CDR3 DNA reads TGCGCCAGCAGCCAAGCTGCGATGACAGATACGCAGTATTTT.

The V call is TRBV20-1, the J call TRBJ2-5, with D hard to call. CDR3 length: 14 residues. Per the germline V gene, CDR1 is DFQATT and CDR2 is SNEGSKA (reference sequence). Trimming shortened V by 3 bases and J by 2 bases, and 13 bases separated the two germline ends. CDR3 bases: TGCAGTGCTAGTGGTTCTAGACGGCAAGAGACCCAGTACTTC. Protein: CSASGSRRQETQYF.